This T cell receptor (beta chain) was sequenced in a study of T cells in Graves' hyperthyroidism and ophthalmopathy. This clonotype was found many times. RNA transcripts served as the template for amplifying TCR beta CDR3 regions. Using the HTBI primer set, a first-round RT-PCR was run on the TCR CDR3. TCRdb reanalysed the multiplex PCR reads using MiXCR and keeps one entry per CDR3 protein. The sample shows 250,000 or so distinct CDR3 sequences, roughly 15% of them seen only once. In making diagnoses, clinical symptoms, serum thyroxine and TRAb, thyroid ultrasound and orbital computed tomography were all used. The receptor was isolated from a woman in her forties with Graves' hyperthyroidism that later progressed to Graves' ophthalmopathy. Sequencing used blood.

CDR3 residues: CASSGLAGVGFPPDTQYF. In DNA, the CDR3 is TGTGCCAGCAGCGGGCTAGCGGGAGTCGGATTCCCCCCAGATACGCAGTATTTT. The V gene is TRBV28, the J gene TRBJ2-3; TRBD2 agrees at 10 bases. CDR1 is MDHEN and CDR2 is SYDVKM in the germline V gene. J was trimmed by 4 bases and V by 6 bases; bases with no gene match: 16. This CDR3 has 18 residues.